In this sample, the clone carrying this T cell receptor (beta chain) turned up a few times. No antigen is known for it. The sample originates from a study of T-cell memory formation after mild COVID-19. Study outcomes and limitations: Cross-reactive memory seemingly joined, as some responding clones were found in pre-infection memory.

The CDR3 runs 14 residues. Trimming took 4 bases from V and 9 from J; bases not matched to a gene: 10. Germline V gene sequence: CDR1 GTSNPN, CDR2 SVGIG (reference sequence). From the 5' RACE reads, TCRdb called clonotypes with MiXCR, one entry per CDR3 protein. This table holds 350,000 to 450,000 distinct CDR3 sequences, approximately 15% found once. Material for sequencing was PBMCs or a T cell subset sorted from them (not recorded which). This chain joins TRBV30 and TRBJ2-1; 9 bases are a match to TRBD1. The clonotype was recovered from a man between 18 and 29 years old who had mild COVID-19 (a few samples of this study predate the infection). Cell type and time point are not known. In DNA, the CDR3 is TGTGCCTGGATTCTGGGACAGGGCCGCGGTGAGCAGTTCTTC. This codes for CAWILGQGRGEQFF.